The clone carrying this TCR beta chain was recorded many times. Its antigen is not identified. This specimen belongs to a study of T-cell reconstitution after alpha-beta-depleted transplantation in children. Unique molecular identifiers were incorporated when the TCRbeta library was constructed. A single record per CDR3 protein comes from TCRdb applying MiXCR to the PCR reads. The sample records about 200,000 distinct CDR3 sequences, about 6% being singletons. Study-level findings and limits: Recipient T cells and thymic progenitors that survived were the source of the high TCRbeta diversity seen at day 60 in some patients. Newly produced T cells mostly accounted for T-cell counts and diversity one year post-transplant.

The sequencing here drew on PBMCs, taken before TCRalphabeta/CD19-depleted stem cell transplant. The clonotype comes from a girl younger than two with combined immunodeficiency, due to receive a stem cell transplant.

In DNA, the CDR3 is TGTGCCAGCAGCTTCACTAGCGGATCGAACTATGAGCAGTTCTTC. It is translated as CASSFTSGSNYEQFF. The genes are TRBV6-5 and TRBJ2-1, with 8 bases identical to TRBD2. Germline V CDR1 and CDR2: MNHEY, SVGAGI. The CDR3 is 15 amino acids. The J segment lost 8 bases and the V segment lost 6 bases, leaving 12 bases of the junction unmatched.